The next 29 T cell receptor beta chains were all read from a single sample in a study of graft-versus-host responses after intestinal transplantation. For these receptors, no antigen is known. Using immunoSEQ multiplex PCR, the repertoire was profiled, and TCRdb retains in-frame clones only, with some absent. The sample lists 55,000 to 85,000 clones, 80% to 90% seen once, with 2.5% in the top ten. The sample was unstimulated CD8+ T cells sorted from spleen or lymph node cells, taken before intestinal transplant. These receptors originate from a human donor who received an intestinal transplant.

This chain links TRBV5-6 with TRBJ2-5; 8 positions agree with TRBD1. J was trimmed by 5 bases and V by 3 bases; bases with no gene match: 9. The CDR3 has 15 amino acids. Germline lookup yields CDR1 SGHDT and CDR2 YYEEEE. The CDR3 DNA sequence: TGTGCCAGCAGCTCGGACAGGGAATTTTCGGAGACCCAGTACTTC. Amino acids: CASSSDREFSETQYF.

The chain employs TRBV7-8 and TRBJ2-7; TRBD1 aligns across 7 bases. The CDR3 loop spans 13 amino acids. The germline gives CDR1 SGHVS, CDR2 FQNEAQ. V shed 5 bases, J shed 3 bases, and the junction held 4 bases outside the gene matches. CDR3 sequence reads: CASSPGDSYEQYF. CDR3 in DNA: TGTGCCAGCAGCCCCGGGGACAGCTACGAGCAGTACTTC. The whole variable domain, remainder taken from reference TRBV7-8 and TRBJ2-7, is GAGVSQSPRYKVAKRGQDVALRCDPISGHVSLFWYQQALGQGPEFLTYFQNEAQLDKSGLPSDRFFAERPEGSVSTLKIQRTQQEDSAVYLCASSPGDSYEQYFGPGTRLTVT.

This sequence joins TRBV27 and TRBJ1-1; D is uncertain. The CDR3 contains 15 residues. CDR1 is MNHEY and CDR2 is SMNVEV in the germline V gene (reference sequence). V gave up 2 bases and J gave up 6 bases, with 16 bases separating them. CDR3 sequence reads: CASSLGPRPSSEAFF. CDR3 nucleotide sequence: TGTGCCAGCAGTTTAGGGCCCCGTCCCTCCTCTGAAGCTTTCTTT.

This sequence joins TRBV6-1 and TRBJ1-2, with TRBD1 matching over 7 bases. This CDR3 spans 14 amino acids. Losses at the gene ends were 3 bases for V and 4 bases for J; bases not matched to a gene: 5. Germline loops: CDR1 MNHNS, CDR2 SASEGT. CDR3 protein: CASSEGQPLYGYTF. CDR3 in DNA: TGTGCCAGCAGTGAGGGACAGCCGCTCTATGGCTACACCTTC.

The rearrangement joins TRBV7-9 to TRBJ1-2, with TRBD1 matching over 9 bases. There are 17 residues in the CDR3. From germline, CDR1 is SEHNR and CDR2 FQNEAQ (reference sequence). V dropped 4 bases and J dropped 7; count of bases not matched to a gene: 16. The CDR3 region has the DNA TGTGCCAGCAGCTCCCTCTTGGGGGACAGGGCCCTCTCTGGCTACACCTTC. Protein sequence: CASSSLLGDRALSGYTF.

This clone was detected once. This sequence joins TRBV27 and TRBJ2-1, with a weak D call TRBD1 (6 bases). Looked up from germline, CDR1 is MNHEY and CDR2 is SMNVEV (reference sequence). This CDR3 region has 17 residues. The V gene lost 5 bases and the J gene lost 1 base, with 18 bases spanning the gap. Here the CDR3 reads CASSRTASPGSYNEQFF. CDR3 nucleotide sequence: TGTGCCAGCAGTCGGACAGCCTCACCTGGGTCCTACAATGAGCAGTTCTTC.

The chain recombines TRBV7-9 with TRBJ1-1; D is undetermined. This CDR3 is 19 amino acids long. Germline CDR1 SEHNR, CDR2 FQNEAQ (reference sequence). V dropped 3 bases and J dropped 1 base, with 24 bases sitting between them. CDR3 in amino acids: CASSFGRGGRLHKNTEAFF. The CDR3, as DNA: TGTGCCAGCAGCTTCGGGCGGGGAGGGCGGCTTCATAAGAACACTGAAGCTTTCTTT.

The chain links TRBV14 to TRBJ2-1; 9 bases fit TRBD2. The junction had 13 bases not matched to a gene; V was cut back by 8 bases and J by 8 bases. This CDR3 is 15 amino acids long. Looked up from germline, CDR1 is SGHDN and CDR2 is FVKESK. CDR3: CASALAGPRWDEQFF. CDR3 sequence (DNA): TGTGCCAGCGCGCTAGCGGGGCCACGATGGGATGAGCAGTTCTTC. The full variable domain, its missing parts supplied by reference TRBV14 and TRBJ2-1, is EAGVTQFPSHSVIEKGQTVTLRCDPISGHDNLYWYRRVMGKEIKFLLHFVKESKQDESGMPNNRFLAERTGGTYSTLKVQPAELEDSGVYFCASALAGPRWDEQFFGPGTRLTVL.

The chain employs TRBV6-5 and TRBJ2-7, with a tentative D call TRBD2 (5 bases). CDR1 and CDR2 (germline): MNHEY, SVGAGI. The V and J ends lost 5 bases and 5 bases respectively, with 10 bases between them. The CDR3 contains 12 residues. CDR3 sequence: CASSPGWDEQYF. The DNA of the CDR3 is TGTGCCAGCAGTCCGGGATGGGACGAGCAGTACTTC.

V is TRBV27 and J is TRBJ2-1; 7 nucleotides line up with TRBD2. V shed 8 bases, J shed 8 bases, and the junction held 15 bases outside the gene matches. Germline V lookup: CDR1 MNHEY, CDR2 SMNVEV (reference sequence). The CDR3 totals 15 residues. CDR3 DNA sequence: TGTGCCAGCGCACCTGGACTAGGGGCGGGGGATGAGCAGTTCTTC. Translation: CASAPGLGAGDEQFF.

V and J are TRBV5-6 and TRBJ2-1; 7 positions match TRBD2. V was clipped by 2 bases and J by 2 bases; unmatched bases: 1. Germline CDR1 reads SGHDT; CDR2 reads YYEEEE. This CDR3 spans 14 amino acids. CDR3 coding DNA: TGTGCCAGCAGCTTTCGGGGGGCCTACAATGAGCAGTTCTTC. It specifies CASSFRGAYNEQFF. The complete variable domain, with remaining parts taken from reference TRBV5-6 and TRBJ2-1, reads DAGVTQSPTHLIKTRGQQVTLRCSPKSGHDTVSWYQQALGQGPQFIFQYYEEEERQRGNFPDRFSGHQFPNYSSELNVNALLLGDSALYLCASSFRGAYNEQFFGPGTRLTVL.

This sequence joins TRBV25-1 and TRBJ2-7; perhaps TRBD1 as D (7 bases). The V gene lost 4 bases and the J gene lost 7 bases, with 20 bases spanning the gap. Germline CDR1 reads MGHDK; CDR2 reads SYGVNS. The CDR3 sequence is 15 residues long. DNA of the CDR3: TGTGCCAGCAGTGCGCGGGGTCAGGGGGAAAGAGAGCAGTACTTC. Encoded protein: CASSARGQGEREQYF.

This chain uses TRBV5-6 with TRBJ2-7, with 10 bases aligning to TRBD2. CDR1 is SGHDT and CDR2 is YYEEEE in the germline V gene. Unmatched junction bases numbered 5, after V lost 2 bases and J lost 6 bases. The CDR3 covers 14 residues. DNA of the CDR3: TGTGCCAGCAGCTTCCTGGGACTAGCGCGCGAGCAGTACTTC. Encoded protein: CASSFLGLAREQYF. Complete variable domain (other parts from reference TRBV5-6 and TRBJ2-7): DAGVTQSPTHLIKTRGQQVTLRCSPKSGHDTVSWYQQALGQGPQFIFQYYEEEERQRGNFPDRFSGHQFPNYSSELNVNALLLGDSALYLCASSFLGLAREQYFGPGTRLTVT.

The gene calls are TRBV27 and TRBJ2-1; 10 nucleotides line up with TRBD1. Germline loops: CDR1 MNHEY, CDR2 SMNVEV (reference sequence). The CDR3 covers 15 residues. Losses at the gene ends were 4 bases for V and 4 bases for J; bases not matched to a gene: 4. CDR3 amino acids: CASSYGDRGYNEQFF. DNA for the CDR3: TGTGCCAGCAGTTACGGGGACAGGGGTTACAATGAGCAGTTCTTC.

The CDR3, as DNA: TGTGCCAGCAGCGTAGAGAGTTCCTCCGATGAGCAGTTCTTC. This gives the protein CASSVESSSDEQFF. This rearrangement joins TRBV9 to TRBJ2-1; D is ambiguous. The germline V gene has CDR1 SGDLS and CDR2 YYNGEE. V was pared by 0 bases and J by 8 bases, with 12 bases between. The CDR3 contains 14 residues.

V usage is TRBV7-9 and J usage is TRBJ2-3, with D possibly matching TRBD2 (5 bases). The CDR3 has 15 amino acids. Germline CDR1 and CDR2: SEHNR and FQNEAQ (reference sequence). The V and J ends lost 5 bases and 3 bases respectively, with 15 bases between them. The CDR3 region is CASSPLRGRTDTQYF. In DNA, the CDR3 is TGTGCCAGCAGCCCCCTCCGGGGAAGGACAGATACGCAGTATTTT.

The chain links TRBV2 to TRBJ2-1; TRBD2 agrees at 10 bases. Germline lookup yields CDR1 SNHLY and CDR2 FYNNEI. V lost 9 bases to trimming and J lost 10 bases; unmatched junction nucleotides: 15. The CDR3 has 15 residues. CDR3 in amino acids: CARGFSSGGNPEQFF. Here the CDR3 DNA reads TGTGCCAGGGGGTTTTCTAGCGGGGGCAACCCAGAGCAGTTCTTC.

The CDR3 DNA sequence: TGTGCCACCAGCAGTAAGGACAGACCTATAGAGACCCAGTACTTC. This gives the protein CATSSKDRPIETQYF. V usage is TRBV15 and J usage is TRBJ2-5, with a tentative D call TRBD1 (6 bases). The CDR3 is made up of 15 amino acids. V lost 3 bases and J 4 bases, leaving 15 bases between the germline ends. The germline V gene has CDR1 LNHNV and CDR2 YYDKDF (reference sequence).

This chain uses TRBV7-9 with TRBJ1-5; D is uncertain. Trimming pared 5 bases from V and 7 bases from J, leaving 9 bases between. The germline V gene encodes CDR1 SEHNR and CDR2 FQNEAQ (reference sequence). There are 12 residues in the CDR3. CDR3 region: CASSLSSQPQHF. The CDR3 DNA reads TGTGCCAGCAGCCTTTCGTCCCAGCCCCAGCATTTT.

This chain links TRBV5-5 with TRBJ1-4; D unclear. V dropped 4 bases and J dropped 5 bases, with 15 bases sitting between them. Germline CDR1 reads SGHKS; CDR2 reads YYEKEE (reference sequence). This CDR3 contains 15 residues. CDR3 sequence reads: CASSMDPPGNEKLFF. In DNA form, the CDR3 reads TGTGCCAGCAGCATGGACCCCCCGGGAAATGAAAAACTGTTTTTT.

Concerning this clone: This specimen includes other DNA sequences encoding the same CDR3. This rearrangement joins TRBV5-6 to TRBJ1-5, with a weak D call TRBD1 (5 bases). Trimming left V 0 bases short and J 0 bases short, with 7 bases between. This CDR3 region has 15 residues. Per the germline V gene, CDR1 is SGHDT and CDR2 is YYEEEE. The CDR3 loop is CASSLGGNSNQPQHF. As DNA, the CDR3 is TGTGCCAGCAGCTTGGGGGGCAATAGCAATCAGCCCCAGCATTTT.

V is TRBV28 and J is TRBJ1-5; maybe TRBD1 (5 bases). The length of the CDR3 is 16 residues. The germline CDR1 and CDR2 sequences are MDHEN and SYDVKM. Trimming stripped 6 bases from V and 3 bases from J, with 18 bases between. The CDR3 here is CASSFYSGFANQPQHF. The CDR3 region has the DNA TGTGCCAGCAGCTTTTATTCAGGGTTCGCCAATCAGCCCCAGCATTTT.

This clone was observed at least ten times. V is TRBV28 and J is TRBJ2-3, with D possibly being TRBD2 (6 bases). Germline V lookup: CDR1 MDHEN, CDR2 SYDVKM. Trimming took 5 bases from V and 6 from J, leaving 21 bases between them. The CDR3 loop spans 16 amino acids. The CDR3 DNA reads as TGTGCCAGCAGTCCTGTGACTAGATTGGTCGCCGATACGCAGTATTTT. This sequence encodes CASSPVTRLVADTQYF.

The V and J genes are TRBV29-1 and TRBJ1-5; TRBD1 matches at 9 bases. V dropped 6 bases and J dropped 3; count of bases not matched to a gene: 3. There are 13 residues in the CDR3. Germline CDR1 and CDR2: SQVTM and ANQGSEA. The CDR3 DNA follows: TGCAGCGTGGGACAGGGCCTCAATCAGCCCCAGCATTTT. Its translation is CSVGQGLNQPQHF.

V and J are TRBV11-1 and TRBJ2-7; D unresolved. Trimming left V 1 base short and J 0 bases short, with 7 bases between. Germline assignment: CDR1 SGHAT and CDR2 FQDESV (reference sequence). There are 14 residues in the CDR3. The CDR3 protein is CASSLGAASYEQYF. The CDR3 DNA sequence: TGTGCCAGCAGCTTAGGGGCAGCCTCCTACGAGCAGTACTTC.

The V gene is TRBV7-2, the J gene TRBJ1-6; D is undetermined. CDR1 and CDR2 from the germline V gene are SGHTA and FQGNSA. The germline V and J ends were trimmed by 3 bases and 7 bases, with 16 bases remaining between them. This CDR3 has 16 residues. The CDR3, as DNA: TGTGCCAGCAGCTTCTCCTGGCCAGGCAAGAATTCACCCCTCCACTTT. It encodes CASSFSWPGKNSPLHF. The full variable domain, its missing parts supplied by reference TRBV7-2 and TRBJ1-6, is GAGVSQSPSNKVTEKGKDVELRCDPISGHTALYWYRQSLGQGLEFLIYFQGNSAPDKSGLPSDRFSAERTGGSVSTLTIQRTQQEDSAVYLCASSFSWPGKNSPLHFGNGTRLTVT.

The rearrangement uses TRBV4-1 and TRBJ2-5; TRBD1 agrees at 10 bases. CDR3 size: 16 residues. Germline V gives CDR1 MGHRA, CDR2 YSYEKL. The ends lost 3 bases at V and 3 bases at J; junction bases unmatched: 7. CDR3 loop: CASSHPDRGLEETQYF. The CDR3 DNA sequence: TGCGCCAGCAGCCATCCCGACAGGGGGCTGGAAGAGACCCAGTACTTC.

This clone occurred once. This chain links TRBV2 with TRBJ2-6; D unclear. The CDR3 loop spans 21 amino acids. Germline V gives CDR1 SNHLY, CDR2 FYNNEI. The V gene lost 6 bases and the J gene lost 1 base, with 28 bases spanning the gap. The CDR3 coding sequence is TGTGCCAGCAGCGGTTGGAACCGGGTCCTCCACTTTTTATCTGGGGCCAACGTCCTGACTTTC. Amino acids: CASSGWNRVLHFLSGANVLTF.

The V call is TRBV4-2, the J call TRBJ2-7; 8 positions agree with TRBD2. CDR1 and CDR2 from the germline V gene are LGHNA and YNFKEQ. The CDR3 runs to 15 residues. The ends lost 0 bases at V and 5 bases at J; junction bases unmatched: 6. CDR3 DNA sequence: TGTGCCAGCAGCCAAGAATCTAGCGGGCCGAACGAGCAGTACTTC. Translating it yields CASSQESSGPNEQYF.